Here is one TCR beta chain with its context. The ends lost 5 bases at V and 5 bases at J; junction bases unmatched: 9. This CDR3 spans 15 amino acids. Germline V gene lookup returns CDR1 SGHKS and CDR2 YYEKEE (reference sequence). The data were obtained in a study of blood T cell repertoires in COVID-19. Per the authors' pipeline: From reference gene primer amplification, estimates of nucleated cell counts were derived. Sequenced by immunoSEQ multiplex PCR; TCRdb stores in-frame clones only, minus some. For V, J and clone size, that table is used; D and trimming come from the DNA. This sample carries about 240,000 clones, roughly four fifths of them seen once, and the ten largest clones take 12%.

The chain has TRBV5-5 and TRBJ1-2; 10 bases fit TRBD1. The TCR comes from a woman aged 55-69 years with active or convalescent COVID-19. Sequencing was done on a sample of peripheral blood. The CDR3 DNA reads TGTGCCAGCAGGCCGACAGGGGGCGCGTCGTATGGCTACACCTTC. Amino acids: CASRPTGGASYGYTF.